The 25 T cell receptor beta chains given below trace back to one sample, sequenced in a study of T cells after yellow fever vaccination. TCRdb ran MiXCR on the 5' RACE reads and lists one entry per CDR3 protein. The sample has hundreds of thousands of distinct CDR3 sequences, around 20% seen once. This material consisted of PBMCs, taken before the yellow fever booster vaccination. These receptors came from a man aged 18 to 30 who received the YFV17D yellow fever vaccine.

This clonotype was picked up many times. The CDR3 sequence is CASSFRRETQYF. CDR3 nucleotide sequence: TGTGCCAGCAGCTTCAGGAGAGAGACCCAGTACTTC. The chain uses TRBV5-5 and TRBJ2-5; D ambiguous. The germline CDR1 and CDR2 sequences are SGHKS and YYEKEE (reference sequence). V was trimmed by 2 bases and J by 4 bases, leaving 6 bases between them. The CDR3 has 12 residues.

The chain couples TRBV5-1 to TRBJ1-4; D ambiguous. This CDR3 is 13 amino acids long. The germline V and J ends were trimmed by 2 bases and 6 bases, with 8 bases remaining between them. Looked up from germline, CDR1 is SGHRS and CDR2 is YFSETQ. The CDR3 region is CASSFGRDEKLFF. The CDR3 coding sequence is TGCGCCAGCAGCTTCGGCCGGGATGAAAAACTGTTTTTT.

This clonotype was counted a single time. The CDR3 region has the DNA TGTGCCAGCAGCTTGACAGTACCGGCCAACGTCCTGACTTTC. Translation gives CASSLTVPANVLTF. The V call is TRBV5-8, the J call TRBJ2-6; no clear D. The germline CDR1 and CDR2 sequences are SGHTS and YDEGEE. This CDR3 region has 14 residues. The V and J ends lost 1 base and 6 bases respectively, with 8 bases between them.

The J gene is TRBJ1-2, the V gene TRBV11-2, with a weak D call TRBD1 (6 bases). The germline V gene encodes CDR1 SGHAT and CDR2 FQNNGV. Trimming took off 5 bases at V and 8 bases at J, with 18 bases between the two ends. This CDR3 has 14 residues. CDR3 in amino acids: CASSLHGGLGGYTF. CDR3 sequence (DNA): TGTGCCAGCAGCCTACACGGGGGCCTGGGGGGCTACACCTTC.

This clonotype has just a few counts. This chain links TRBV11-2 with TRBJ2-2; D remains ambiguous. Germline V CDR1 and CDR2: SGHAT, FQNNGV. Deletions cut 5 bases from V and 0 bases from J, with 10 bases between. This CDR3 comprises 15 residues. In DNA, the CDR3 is TGTGCCAGCAGCAAACGTGCAGCGAACACCGGGGAGCTGTTTTTT. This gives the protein CASSKRAANTGELFF.

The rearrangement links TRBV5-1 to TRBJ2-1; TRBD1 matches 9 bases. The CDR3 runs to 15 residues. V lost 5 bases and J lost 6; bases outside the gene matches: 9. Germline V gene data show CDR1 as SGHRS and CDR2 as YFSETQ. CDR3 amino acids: CASRPAGTGFNEQFF. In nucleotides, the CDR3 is TGCGCCAGCAGACCGGCCGGGACAGGGTTCAATGAGCAGTTCTTC.

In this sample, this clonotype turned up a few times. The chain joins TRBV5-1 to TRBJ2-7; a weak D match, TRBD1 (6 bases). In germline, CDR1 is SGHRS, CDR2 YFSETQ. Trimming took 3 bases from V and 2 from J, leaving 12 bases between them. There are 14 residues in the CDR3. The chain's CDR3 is CASSSGARPYEQYF. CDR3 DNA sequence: TGCGCCAGCAGCTCAGGGGCCCGTCCCTACGAGCAGTACTTC.

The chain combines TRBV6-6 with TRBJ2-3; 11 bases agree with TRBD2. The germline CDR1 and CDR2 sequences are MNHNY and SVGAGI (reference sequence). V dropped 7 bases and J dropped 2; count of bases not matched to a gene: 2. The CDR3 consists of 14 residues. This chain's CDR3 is CASNSGGVTDTQYF. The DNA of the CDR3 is TGTGCCAGCAATAGCGGGGGGGTCACAGATACGCAGTATTTT.

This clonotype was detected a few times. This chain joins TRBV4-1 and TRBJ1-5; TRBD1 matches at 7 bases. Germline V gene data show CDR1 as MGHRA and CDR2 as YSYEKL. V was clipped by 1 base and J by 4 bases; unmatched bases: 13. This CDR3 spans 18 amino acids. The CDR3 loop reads CASSQVRAGQSINQPQHF. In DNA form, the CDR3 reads TGCGCCAGCAGCCAAGTCAGGGCGGGACAGTCAATTAATCAGCCCCAGCATTTT.

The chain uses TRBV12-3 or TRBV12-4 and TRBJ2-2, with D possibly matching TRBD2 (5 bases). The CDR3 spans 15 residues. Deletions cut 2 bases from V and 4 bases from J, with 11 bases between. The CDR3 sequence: CASSLNGVLTGELFF. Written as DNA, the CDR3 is TGTGCCAGCAGTTTAAACGGGGTGCTCACCGGGGAGCTGTTTTTT.

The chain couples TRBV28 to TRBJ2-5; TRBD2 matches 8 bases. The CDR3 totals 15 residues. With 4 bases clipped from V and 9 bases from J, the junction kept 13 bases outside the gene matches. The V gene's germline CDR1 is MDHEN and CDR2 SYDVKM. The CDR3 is CASSSPLAGTTAQYF. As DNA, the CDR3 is TGTGCCAGCAGTTCCCCTCTAGCGGGCACAACGGCCCAGTACTTC.

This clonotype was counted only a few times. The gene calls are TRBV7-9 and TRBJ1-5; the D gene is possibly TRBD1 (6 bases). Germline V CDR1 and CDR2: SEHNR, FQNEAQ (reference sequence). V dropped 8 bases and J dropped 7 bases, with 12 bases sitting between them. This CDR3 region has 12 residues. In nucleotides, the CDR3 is TGTGCCAGCGCACAGGGTGGCCAGCCCCAGCATTTT. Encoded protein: CASAQGGQPQHF.

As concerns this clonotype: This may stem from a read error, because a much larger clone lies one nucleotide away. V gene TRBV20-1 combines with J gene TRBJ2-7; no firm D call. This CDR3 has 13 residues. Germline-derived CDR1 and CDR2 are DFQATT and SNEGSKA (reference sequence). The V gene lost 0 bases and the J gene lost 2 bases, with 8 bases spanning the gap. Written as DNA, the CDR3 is TGCAGTGCTAGAGAGGGTAGTCCCTACGAGCAGTACGTC. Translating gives CSAREGSPYEQYV.

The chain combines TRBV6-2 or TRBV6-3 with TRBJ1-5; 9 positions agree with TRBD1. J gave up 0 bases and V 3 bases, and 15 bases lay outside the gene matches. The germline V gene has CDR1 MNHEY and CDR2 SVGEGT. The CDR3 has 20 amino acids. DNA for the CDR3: TGTGCCAGCAGTTATCTCCCTGGACAGGGGAGTGGGGGTAGCAATCAGCCCCAGCATTTT. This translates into CASSYLPGQGSGGSNQPQHF.

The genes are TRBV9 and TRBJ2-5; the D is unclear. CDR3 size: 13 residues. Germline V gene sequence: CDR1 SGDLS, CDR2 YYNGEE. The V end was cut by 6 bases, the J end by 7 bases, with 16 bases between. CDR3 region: CASTSWADGTQYF. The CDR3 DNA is TGTGCCAGCACCAGTTGGGCGGACGGGACCCAGTACTTC.

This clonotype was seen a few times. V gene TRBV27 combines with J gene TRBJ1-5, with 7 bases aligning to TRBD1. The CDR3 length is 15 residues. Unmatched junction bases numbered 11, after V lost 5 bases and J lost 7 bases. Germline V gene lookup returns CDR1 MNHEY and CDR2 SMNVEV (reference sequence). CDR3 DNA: TGTGCCAGCAGTCCCTACAGGGGTCGAAAGCAGCCCCAGCATTTT. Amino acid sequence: CASSPYRGRKQPQHF.

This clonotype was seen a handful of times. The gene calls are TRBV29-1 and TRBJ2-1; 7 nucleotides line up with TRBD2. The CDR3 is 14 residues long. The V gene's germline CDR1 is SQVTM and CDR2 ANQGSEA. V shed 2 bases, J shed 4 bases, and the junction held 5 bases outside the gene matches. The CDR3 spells CSVESQRDYNEQFF. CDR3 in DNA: TGCAGCGTTGAAAGCCAGCGGGATTACAATGAGCAGTTCTTC.

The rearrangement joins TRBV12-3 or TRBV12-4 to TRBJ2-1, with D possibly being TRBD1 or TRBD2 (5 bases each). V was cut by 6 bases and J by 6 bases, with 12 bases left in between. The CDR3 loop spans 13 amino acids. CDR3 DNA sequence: TGTGCCAGCAGAAGGGACGGCCGCAATGAGCAGTTCTTC. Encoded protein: CASRRDGRNEQFF.

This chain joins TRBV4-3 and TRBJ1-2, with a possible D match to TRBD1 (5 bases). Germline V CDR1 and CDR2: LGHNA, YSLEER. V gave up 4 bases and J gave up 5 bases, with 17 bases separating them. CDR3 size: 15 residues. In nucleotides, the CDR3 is TGCGCCAGCAGCCGGGAGGTGAAGGGACCTTATGGCTACACCTTC. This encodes CASSREVKGPYGYTF.

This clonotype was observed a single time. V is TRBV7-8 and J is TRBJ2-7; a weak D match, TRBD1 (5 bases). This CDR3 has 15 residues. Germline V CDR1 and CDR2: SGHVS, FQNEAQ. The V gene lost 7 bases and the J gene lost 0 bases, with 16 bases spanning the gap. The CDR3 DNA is TGTGCCAGCACCCTCTCTGGACAACTCTCCTACGAGCAGTACTTC. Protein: CASTLSGQLSYEQYF.

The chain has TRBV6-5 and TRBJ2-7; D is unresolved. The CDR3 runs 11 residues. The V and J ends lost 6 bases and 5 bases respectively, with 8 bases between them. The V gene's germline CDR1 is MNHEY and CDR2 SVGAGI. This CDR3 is CASSSGDEQYF. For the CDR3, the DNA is TGTGCCAGCAGCTCCGGTGACGAGCAGTACTTC.

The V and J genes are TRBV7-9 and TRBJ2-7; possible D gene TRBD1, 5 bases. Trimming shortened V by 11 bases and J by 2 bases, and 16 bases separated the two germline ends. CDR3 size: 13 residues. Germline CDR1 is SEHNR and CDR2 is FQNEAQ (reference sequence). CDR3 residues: CAGSRERPYEQYF. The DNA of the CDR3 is TGTGCCGGGTCCAGGGAACGGCCCTACGAGCAGTACTTC. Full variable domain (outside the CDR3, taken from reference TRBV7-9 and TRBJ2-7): DTGVSQNPRHKITKRGQNVTFRCDPISEHNRLYWYRQTLGQGPEFLTYFQNEAQLEKSRLLSDRFSAERPKGSFSTLEIQRTEQGDSAMYLCAGSRERPYEQYFGPGTRLTVT.

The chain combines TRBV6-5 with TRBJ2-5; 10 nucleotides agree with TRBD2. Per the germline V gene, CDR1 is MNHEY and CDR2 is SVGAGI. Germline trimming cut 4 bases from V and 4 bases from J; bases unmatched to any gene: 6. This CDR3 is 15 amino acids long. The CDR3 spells CASSSTLAGAETQYF. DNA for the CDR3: TGTGCCAGCAGTTCAACCCTAGCGGGGGCAGAGACCCAGTACTTC.

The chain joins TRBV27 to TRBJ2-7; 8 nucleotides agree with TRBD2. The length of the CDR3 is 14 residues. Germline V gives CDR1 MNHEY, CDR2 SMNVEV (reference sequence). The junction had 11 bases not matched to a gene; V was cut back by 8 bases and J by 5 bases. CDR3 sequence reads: CASQYGGAGDEQYF. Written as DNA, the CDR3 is TGTGCCAGCCAATACGGGGGGGCCGGCGACGAGCAGTACTTC.

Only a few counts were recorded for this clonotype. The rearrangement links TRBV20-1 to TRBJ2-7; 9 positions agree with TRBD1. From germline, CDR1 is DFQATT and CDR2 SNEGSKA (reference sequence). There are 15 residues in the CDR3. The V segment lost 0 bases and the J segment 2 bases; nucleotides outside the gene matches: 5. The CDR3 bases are TGCAGTGCTAGAGATATGGGACAGGGAACCTACGAGCAGTACTTC. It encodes CSARDMGQGTYEQYF.